This record covers a single T cell receptor (beta chain). What this receptor recognizes is not known. Base qualities are missing; no much larger clone stands one base away. At diagnosis, tumor, uninvolved tumor-adjacent lung and peripheral blood were collected and then preserved as a mix of FFPE and fresh-frozen material. Blood samples were analyzed as peripheral blood mononuclear cells for TCR repertoire profiling. The data were obtained in a study of T cells in localized non-small cell lung cancer (dated by TCRdb to about 2020). Context from the whole study: The study analyzed T cell repertoires of under 250 early-stage NSCLC patients, comparing tumors and uninvolved tumor-adjacent lungs. All 230 or so NSCLC patients in the cohort were treatment-naive and had localized lung tumors that were resected. A mean age of approximately 70 years was recorded for the NSCLC patients, of whom around 140 were male and about a hundred were female.

The germline V gene provides CDR1 SGDLS and CDR2 YYNGEE. V and J are truncated by 0 bases and 4 bases respectively, leaving an intervening sequence of 11 bases. Taken from cysteine to phenylalanine, the CDR3 has 14 residues. CDR3 DNA is the only sequence kept; it has 42 bases, read in frame from the first base. The immunoSEQ Assay was used to sequence TCR beta CDR3 regions from DNA. In the authors' own workflow: To compute T cell density, TCR beta template counts were normalized to usable DNA, which was estimated by amplifying housekeeping genes. Richness was estimated with the preseqR package, extrapolating to 400,000 templates for PBMC samples and 120,000 templates for tissue samples. Clonality was defined as one minus Pielou's evenness. Differential abundance testing on productive amino-acid clonotypes, with a minimum total count of 5 and an alpha of 0.1, was used to identify tissue-enriched TCRs. The Jaccard Index and the Morisita Overlap Index were used to measure how much the repertoires overlapped between compartments. GLIPH clustered TCR beta CDR3s with public tetramer-defined viral CDR3s; viral motifs required at least three viral sequences plus V-gene enrichment. TCRdb mirrors the immuneACCESS table, restricted to in-frame sequences. Some clones are absent from its copies; in checked studies, under half trace to an unresolved V gene, and the reason for the others is unknown. Clone size and the V and J calls come from that table; the DNA yielded D and trimming. For this sample there are under 70,000 clones; 75% to 90% appear just once. The ten largest clones take up about 5% of the sample.

What the work shows at the level of the full study, not this receptor alone: Higher blood T cell density associated with longer overall survival, while higher adjacent-lung clonality associated with shorter survival. A median of around 50 of the top 100 tumor clones turned up in the paired uninvolved adjacent lung, and 28 of those clones also ranked among the top 100 of that same adjacent lung. Since the design was exploratory, TCR variables were selected using unadjusted p-values with no false-discovery rate correction. Uninvolved tumor-adjacent lung showed the highest T cell clonality, higher than tumor, which suggests more focused antigenic responses in the uninvolved tumor-adjacent lung. Because multi-region tumor sequencing was not done, intratumor heterogeneity could not be ruled out.

The rearrangement joined TRBV9 to TRBJ2-7; a weak D assignment points to TRBD1 (5 bases agree). This sequence originates from a woman aged 35 to 69 with stage I lung adenocarcinoma. This sample comprised peripheral blood, obtained before any cancer treatment. Here is the DNA: TGTGCCAGCAGCGTAGCTTCAGGGCAGTACGAGCAGTACTTC. Its protein is CASSVASGQYEQYF.